Listed here are 32 T cell receptor beta chains from one sample, sequenced in a study of OX40 agonist ivuxolimab in advanced cancers. The repertoire was sequenced with immunoSEQ multiplex PCR; TCRdb's copy has only in-frame clones and lacks some. The data contain roughly 100,000 clones, approximately 85% of them seen just once; the ten biggest clones take up less than 5%. The source material was CD4+ or CD8+ T cells sorted from blood, sampled in a trial of the OX40 agonist ivuxolimab. These receptors originate from an adult with an advanced solid tumor such as melanoma, head and neck, liver or kidney cancer.

V and J are TRBV5-4 and TRBJ2-7; 8 bases are a match to TRBD1. V dropped 0 bases and J dropped 4; count of bases not matched to a gene: 3. Germline CDR1 is SGHNT and CDR2 is YYREEE (reference sequence). CDR3 size: 14 residues. For the CDR3, the DNA is TGTGCCAGCAGCTTGGGGCAGGGGGCGTACGAGCAGTACTTC. Amino acid sequence: CASSLGQGAYEQYF.

This clone was observed once. The chain joins TRBV5-4 to TRBJ1-1, with D unclear. The CDR3 is 16 residues long. CDR1 and CDR2 from the germline V gene are SGHNT and YYREEE (reference sequence). Between the trimmed V and J ends, which lost 5 bases and 2 bases, there was a span of 19 bases. The CDR3 loop reads CASRGYTGGFNTEAFF. The CDR3 coding sequence is TGTGCCAGCAGGGGGTATACGGGAGGGTTCAACACTGAAGCTTTCTTT.

This clone appeared a single time. The chain has TRBV28 and TRBJ2-1; 7 positions match TRBD1. The V and J ends lost 5 bases and 7 bases, in that order; junction bases with no gene match: 14. Germline lookup yields CDR1 MDHEN and CDR2 SYDVKM. This CDR3 region has 16 residues. CDR3 residues: CASSHPGQTIDNEQFF. CDR3 bases: TGTGCCAGCAGTCATCCGGGACAGACCATTGATAATGAGCAGTTCTTC.

The gene calls are TRBV28 and TRBJ1-5; 7 bases agree with TRBD1. Germline CDR1 and CDR2: MDHEN and SYDVKM. Trimming cost V 4 bases and J 4 bases; bases outside gene matches: 7. CDR3 length: 15 residues. The chain's CDR3 is CASSSPGQRNQPQHF. The CDR3 coding sequence is TGTGCCAGCAGTTCACCGGGACAGAGAAATCAGCCCCAGCATTTT.

This clone has just a few counts. This chain uses TRBV30 with TRBJ1-5; D not certain. The CDR3 sequence is 13 residues long. V was cut by 4 bases and J by 0 bases, with 7 bases left in between. Looked up from germline, CDR1 is GTSNPN and CDR2 is SVGIG (reference sequence). CDR3 protein: CAWTENSNQPQHF. In DNA form, the CDR3 reads TGTGCCTGGACAGAGAATAGCAATCAGCCCCAGCATTTT. Full variable domain (outside the CDR3, taken from reference TRBV30 and TRBJ1-5): SQTIHQWPATLVQPVGSPLSLECTVEGTSNPNLYWYRQAAGRGLQLLFYSVGIGQISSEVPQNLSASRPQDRQFILSSKKLLLSDSGFYLCAWTENSNQPQHFGDGTRLSIL.

The rearrangement joins TRBV28 to TRBJ2-5, with a possible D match to TRBD1 (6 bases). Trimming shortened V by 2 bases and J by 4 bases, and 14 bases separated the two germline ends. Germline loops: CDR1 MDHEN, CDR2 SYDVKM. The CDR3 runs 15 residues. The CDR3 coding sequence is TGTGCCAGCAGTTTACGGGCACAGGGTGCAGAGACCCAGTACTTC. This gives the protein CASSLRAQGAETQYF.

This rearrangement joins TRBV7-9 to TRBJ2-1, with 8 bases lining up with TRBD2. From germline, CDR1 is SEHNR and CDR2 FQNEAQ (reference sequence). The CDR3 contains 16 residues. V shed 1 base and J 2 bases; nucleotides not matched to a gene: 4. The CDR3: CASSLVLAGPYNEQFF. The CDR3, as DNA: TGTGCCAGCAGCTTAGTCTTAGCGGGACCCTACAATGAGCAGTTCTTC.

The chain joins TRBV11-3 to TRBJ2-1; D may be TRBD1 (6 bases). V was clipped by 6 bases and J by 1 base, with 13 bases between them. CDR3 length: 15 residues. The germline CDR1 and CDR2 sequences are SGHNT and YENEEA. CDR3 region: CASSYRALSYNEQFF. CDR3 nucleotides: TGTGCCAGCAGTTACAGGGCCCTTTCCTACAATGAGCAGTTCTTC. The variable domain in full, with the rest retrieved from reference TRBV11-3 and TRBJ2-1, is EAGVVQSPRYKIIEKKQPVAFWCNPISGHNTLYWYLQNLGQGPELLIRYENEEAVDDSQLPKDRFSAERLKGVDSTLKIQPAELGDSAVYLCASSYRALSYNEQFFGPGTRLTVL.

This clone has just a few counts. The V gene is TRBV6-5, the J gene TRBJ2-7; the D gene is possibly TRBD2 (6 bases). Looked up from germline, CDR1 is MNHEY and CDR2 is SVGAGI. The CDR3 length is 12 residues. V lost 6 bases to trimming and J lost 6 bases, with 12 bases between them. The CDR3 loop is CASRLGGGEQYF. For the CDR3, the DNA is TGTGCCAGCAGACTCGGGGGTGGCGAGCAGTACTTC.

The V call is TRBV4-2, the J call TRBJ2-1; tentatively, D is TRBD1 (5 bases). Trimming stripped 4 bases from V and 10 bases from J, with 11 bases between. The CDR3 contains 12 residues. Germline V gives CDR1 LGHNA, CDR2 YNFKEQ. The CDR3 sequence: CASSPRVPEQFF. The CDR3 DNA is TGTGCCAGCAGCCCCAGGGTACCCGAGCAGTTCTTC.

The chain carries TRBV28 and TRBJ1-2; D remains ambiguous. Germline CDR1 MDHEN, CDR2 SYDVKM. This CDR3 spans 15 amino acids. V was cut by 5 bases and J by 0 bases, with 13 bases left in between. The CDR3 sequence is CASSPPRGSNYGYTF. CDR3 DNA sequence: TGTGCCAGCAGTCCCCCCAGAGGTTCTAACTATGGCTACACCTTC.

The chain couples TRBV19 to TRBJ1-3; 8 positions match TRBD1. Germline CDR1 reads LNHDA; CDR2 reads SQIVND (reference sequence). The CDR3 sequence is 15 residues long. J gave up 2 bases and V 3 bases, and 3 bases lay outside the gene matches. DNA of the CDR3: TGTGCCAGTAGTATTCGCAGGGGGCCTGGAAACACCATATATTTT. Translation gives CASSIRRGPGNTIYF.

The V and J genes are TRBV4-1 and TRBJ2-7; no clear D gene. V lost 1 base to trimming and J lost 2 bases, with 12 bases between them. CDR1 is MGHRA and CDR2 is YSYEKL in the germline V gene. The CDR3 runs to 15 residues. The CDR3 coding sequence is TGCGCCAGCAGCCAAGGAATGTGGGGTACCTACGAGCAGTACTTC. Protein sequence: CASSQGMWGTYEQYF.

This rearrangement joins TRBV6-6 to TRBJ2-7, with TRBD1 matching 11 bases. Germline-derived CDR1 and CDR2 are MNHNY and SVGAGI (reference sequence). The CDR3 consists of 14 residues. The V gene end was trimmed by 6 bases and the J gene end by 6 bases; junction bases not matched to a gene: 7. The CDR3 region is CASSPGTGGFEQYF. The DNA for the CDR3 is TGTGCCAGCAGCCCCGGGACAGGGGGTTTCGAGCAGTACTTC.

This chain joins TRBV7-2 and TRBJ2-7; 8 nucleotides agree with TRBD1. CDR3 length equals 15 residues. The germline gives CDR1 SGHTA, CDR2 FQGNSA. V was pared by 1 base and J by 0 bases, with 2 bases of the junction left unmatched. CDR3 region: CASSLGTGGSYEQYF. The CDR3 nucleotides are TGTGCCAGCAGCTTAGGAACAGGGGGCTCCTACGAGCAGTACTTC.

The rearrangement joins TRBV12-5 to TRBJ1-1, with D hard to call. Trimming pared 2 bases from V and 3 bases from J, leaving 13 bases between. This CDR3 spans 15 amino acids. Per the germline V gene, CDR1 is LGHNT and CDR2 is FRNRAP. The CDR3: CASGLLDSGYTEAFF. The CDR3 DNA is TGTGCTAGTGGTTTGTTAGACTCTGGGTACACTGAAGCTTTCTTT.

The chain has TRBV27 and TRBJ2-7; 9 positions match TRBD1. V gave up 4 bases and J gave up 1 base; unmatched junction bases: 2. The CDR3 spans 14 residues. Germline V gene data show CDR1 as MNHEY and CDR2 as SMNVEV (reference sequence). The CDR3 nucleotides are TGTGCCAGCAGTTACAGGGGGCAATCCTACGAGCAGTACTTC. This translates into CASSYRGQSYEQYF.

V usage is TRBV28 and J usage is TRBJ2-7; D is ambiguous. The germline V gene encodes CDR1 MDHEN and CDR2 SYDVKM. V was trimmed by 6 bases and J by 3 bases, leaving 12 bases between them. The CDR3 consists of 13 residues. DNA of the CDR3: TGTGCCAGCAGACCACCTGTCGACTACGAGCAGTACTTC. This gives the protein CASRPPVDYEQYF.

DNA of the CDR3: TGTGCCAGCAGCCCACGGACAGGGATGAACAATGAGCAGTTCTTC. Translated: CASSPRTGMNNEQFF. The chain employs TRBV5-6 and TRBJ2-1, with 8 bases matching TRBD1. The V gene's germline CDR1 is SGHDT and CDR2 YYEEEE. This CDR3 comprises 15 residues. Trimming at V came to 4 bases and at J to 5 bases, leaving 8 bases not matched to a gene.

V and J are TRBV20-1 and TRBJ2-5; D is undetermined. The CDR3 runs 10 residues. Germline loops: CDR1 DFQATT, CDR2 SNEGSKA (reference sequence). V lost 4 bases to trimming and J lost 3 bases, with 3 bases between them. The CDR3 DNA reads TGCAGTGCTAATGAAGAGACCCAGTACTTC. Translating gives CSANEETQYF.

This chain links TRBV30 with TRBJ2-1; D is possibly TRBD1 or TRBD2 (6 bases each). V lost 3 bases and J lost 8, with 17 bases in between. The germline V gene has CDR1 GTSNPN and CDR2 SVGIG (reference sequence). This CDR3 is 14 amino acids long. DNA for the CDR3: TGTGCCTGGAGCGCAGGACCCGGGGGCTATGAGCAGTTCTTC. Protein sequence: CAWSAGPGGYEQFF.

This chain uses TRBV7-2 with TRBJ2-7; D uncertain. Germline V gives CDR1 SGHTA, CDR2 FQGNSA. The CDR3 runs 11 residues. Trimming left V 4 bases short and J 5 bases short, with 6 bases between. The CDR3 here is CASSSFDEQYF. DNA for the CDR3: TGTGCCAGCAGCTCATTCGACGAGCAGTACTTC.

This clone was detected only a few times. This chain uses TRBV30 with TRBJ1-2; D ambiguous. Germline CDR1 GTSNPN, CDR2 SVGIG (reference sequence). V dropped 1 base and J dropped 6 bases, with 9 bases sitting between them. The CDR3 spans 12 residues. CDR3 protein: CAWSAVFDGYTF. CDR3 sequence (DNA): TGTGCCTGGAGTGCCGTTTTCGATGGCTACACCTTC.

The sample holds a few counts of this clone. V usage is TRBV5-1 and J usage is TRBJ2-7; D uncertain. Germline CDR1 and CDR2: SGHRS and YFSETQ. CDR3 length: 11 amino acids. V lost 4 bases to trimming and J lost 7 bases, with 9 bases between them. The CDR3 reads CASSAGGEQYF. CDR3 DNA sequence: TGCGCCAGCAGCGCCGGTGGGGAGCAGTACTTC.

The chain links TRBV27 to TRBJ2-7; 11 bases are shared with TRBD2. V was clipped by 0 bases and J by 2 bases; unmatched bases: 6. The CDR3 extends over 17 amino acids. Germline CDR1 and CDR2: MNHEY and SMNVEV (reference sequence). This CDR3 is CASSLSTSGSNTYEQYF. The CDR3 DNA is TGTGCCAGCAGTTTATCAACTAGCGGGAGTAACACCTACGAGCAGTACTTC.

V is TRBV27 and J is TRBJ2-6; 7 bases are shared with TRBD1. CDR1 MNHEY and CDR2 SMNVEV come from the germline V gene (reference sequence). V trimming: 4 bases; J trimming: 2 bases; junction bases outside the gene matches: 8. The length of the CDR3 is 17 residues. In DNA, the CDR3 is TGTGCCAGCAGTTCCTACAACAGGGGAGCTGGGGCCAACGTCCTGACTTTC. The encoded protein is CASSSYNRGAGANVLTF.

The rearrangement joins TRBV7-2 to TRBJ2-7; D is possibly TRBD1 or TRBD2 (6 bases each). CDR3 size: 13 residues. V was trimmed by 7 bases and J by 7 bases, leaving 17 bases between them. CDR1 is SGHTA, CDR2 FQGNSA, per germline. In DNA, the CDR3 is TGTGCCAGCATGGGGGCGGGATCACGGGAGCAGTACTTC. Translation: CASMGAGSREQYF.

CDR3 sequence (DNA): TGTGCCAGCAGTTTATTAAGGACTAGCGGCACAGATACGCAGTATTTT. It encodes CASSLLRTSGTDTQYF. V and J are TRBV27 and TRBJ2-3, with 9 nucleotides matching TRBD2. Germline lookup yields CDR1 MNHEY and CDR2 SMNVEV (reference sequence). This CDR3 region has 16 residues. Losses at the gene ends were 1 base for V and 1 base for J; bases not matched to a gene: 3.

This chain links TRBV16 with TRBJ2-1, with 7 bases matching TRBD2. The CDR3 length is 18 residues. V was pared by 1 base and J by 0 bases, with 9 bases of the junction left unmatched. Germline loops: CDR1 KGHSY, CDR2 FQNENV. The CDR3 DNA sequence: TGTGCCAGCAGCCAATATCTAGTCGGCGGGAGCTCCTACAATGAGCAGTTCTTC. This encodes CASSQYLVGGSSYNEQFF.

This chain joins TRBV2 and TRBJ2-1; 9 nucleotides agree with TRBD2. Germline CDR1 SNHLY, CDR2 FYNNEI. The CDR3 is made up of 16 amino acids. Germline trimming cut 4 bases from V and 3 bases from J; bases unmatched to any gene: 7. CDR3 sequence: CASSVGASGNYNEQFF. The CDR3 DNA reads TGTGCCAGCAGTGTCGGGGCTAGCGGGAACTACAATGAGCAGTTCTTC.

The chain carries TRBV9 and TRBJ2-7; possibly TRBD1 for D (5 bases). Per germline, CDR1 SGDLS and CDR2 YYNGEE. The CDR3 length is 15 residues. V shed 0 bases and J shed 2 bases, with 12 bases lying between them. The CDR3 here is CASSVAPDRTYEQYF. The DNA for the CDR3 is TGTGCCAGCAGCGTAGCACCCGACAGAACCTACGAGCAGTACTTC.

This clone appeared a few times. This chain joins TRBV6-5 and TRBJ2-1; no clear D gene. Trimming shortened V by 3 bases and J by 8 bases, and 20 bases separated the two germline ends. Germline V gene sequence: CDR1 MNHEY, CDR2 SVGAGI. This CDR3 spans 16 amino acids. As DNA, the CDR3 is TGTGCCAGCAGTTATCGGGTAATGGGCCCTGAGGATGAGCAGTTCTTC. This encodes CASSYRVMGPEDEQFF.